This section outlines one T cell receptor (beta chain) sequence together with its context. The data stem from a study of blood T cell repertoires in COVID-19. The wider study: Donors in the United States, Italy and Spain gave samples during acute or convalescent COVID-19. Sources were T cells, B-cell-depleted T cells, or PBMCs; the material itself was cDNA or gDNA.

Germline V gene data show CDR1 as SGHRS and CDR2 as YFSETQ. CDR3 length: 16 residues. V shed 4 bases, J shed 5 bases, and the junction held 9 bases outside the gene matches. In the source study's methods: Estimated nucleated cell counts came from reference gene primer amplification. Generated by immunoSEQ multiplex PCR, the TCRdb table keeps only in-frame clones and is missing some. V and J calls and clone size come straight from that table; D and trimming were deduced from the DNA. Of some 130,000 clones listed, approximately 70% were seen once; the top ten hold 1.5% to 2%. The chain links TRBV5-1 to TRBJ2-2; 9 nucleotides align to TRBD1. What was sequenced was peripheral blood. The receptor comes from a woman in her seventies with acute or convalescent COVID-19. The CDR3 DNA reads TGCGCCAGCAGCGCAGGACAGGGGATTAAGACCGGGGAGCTGTTTTTT. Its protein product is CASSAGQGIKTGELFF.